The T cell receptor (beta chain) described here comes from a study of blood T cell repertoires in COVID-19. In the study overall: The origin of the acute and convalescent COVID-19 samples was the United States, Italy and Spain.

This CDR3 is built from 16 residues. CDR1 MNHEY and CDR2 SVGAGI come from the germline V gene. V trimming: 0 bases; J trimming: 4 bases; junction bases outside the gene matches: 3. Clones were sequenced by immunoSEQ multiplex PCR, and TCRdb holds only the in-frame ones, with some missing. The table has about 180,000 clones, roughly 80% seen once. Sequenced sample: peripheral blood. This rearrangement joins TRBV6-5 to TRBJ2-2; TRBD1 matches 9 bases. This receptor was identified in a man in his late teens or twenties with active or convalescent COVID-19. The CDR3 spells CASSYSGDRATGELFF. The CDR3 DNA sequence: TGTGCCAGCAGTTACTCCGGGGACAGGGCCACCGGGGAGCTGTTTTTT.